This passage covers 30 T cell receptor beta chains from one sample sequenced in a study of Ad26.COV2.S vaccination and SARS-CoV-2 variants. The repertoire was sequenced with immunoSEQ multiplex PCR; TCRdb's copy has only in-frame clones and lacks some. Among about 98,000 clones, around 81% were seen once, and the ten largest hold about 18%. This material consisted of peripheral blood, taken after recovery from COVID-19. Receptor source: a human donor who had recovered from COVID-19.

The chain carries TRBV27 and TRBJ1-1; 8 bases match TRBD1. V shed 2 bases and J 4 bases; nucleotides not matched to a gene: 9. The CDR3 loop spans 16 amino acids. Germline CDR1 MNHEY, CDR2 SMNVEV (reference sequence). The CDR3 here is CASSLLTGAETTEAFF. CDR3 DNA: TGTGCCAGCAGTTTACTGACAGGGGCAGAGACCACTGAAGCTTTCTTT.

The V call is TRBV7-9, the J call TRBJ2-7, with D unresolved. Trimming shortened V by 6 bases and J by 4 bases, and 13 bases separated the two germline ends. This CDR3 has 13 residues. In germline, CDR1 is SEHNR, CDR2 FQNEAQ (reference sequence). Here the CDR3 reads CASSATAPYEQYF. CDR3 in DNA: TGTGCCAGCAGTGCCACGGCCCCGTACGAGCAGTACTTC.

This sequence joins TRBV9 and TRBJ2-2; D is ambiguous. Trimming stripped 4 bases from V and 5 bases from J, with 3 bases between. CDR1 and CDR2 (germline): SGDLS, YYNGEE. This CDR3 contains 11 residues. Written as DNA, the CDR3 is TGTGCCAGCAGCACTACCGGGGAGCTGTTTTTT. It specifies CASSTTGELFF.

The chain uses TRBV5-1 and TRBJ2-2; D unclear. The CDR3 contains 16 residues. In germline, CDR1 is SGHRS, CDR2 YFSETQ. The V end lost 4 bases, the J end lost 0 bases, and 13 bases lay between the germline ends. CDR3 nucleotides: TGCGCCAGCAGCCCGGTGATTCTCGCGAACACCGGGGAGCTGTTTTTT. Encoded protein: CASSPVILANTGELFF.

This clone was observed a few times. The rearrangement uses TRBV7-9 and TRBJ1-3; 8 bases are shared with TRBD1. The CDR3 sequence is 14 residues long. With V trimmed by 3 bases and J by 4 bases, 2 bases remained unmatched. Germline V lookup: CDR1 SEHNR, CDR2 FQNEAQ (reference sequence). The CDR3 DNA sequence: TGTGCCAGCAGCTTCAGGGGGCACGGAAACACCATATATTTT. Its translation: CASSFRGHGNTIYF.

The rearrangement uses TRBV19 and TRBJ2-2, with a tentative D call TRBD2 (6 bases). Between the trimmed V and J ends, which lost 1 base and 4 bases, there was a span of 13 bases. The CDR3 covers 16 residues. Germline V gene lookup returns CDR1 LNHDA and CDR2 SQIVND (reference sequence). The CDR3 sequence: CASSIVGGRGTGELFF. In DNA, the CDR3 is TGTGCCAGTAGTATAGTCGGGGGACGAGGCACCGGGGAGCTGTTTTTT.

This clone came up a few times. The chain combines TRBV3-1 (or the pseudogene TRBV3-2) with TRBJ2-6; TRBD1 matches 12 bases. This CDR3 has 19 amino acids. Unmatched junction bases numbered 9, after V lost 4 bases and J lost 2 bases. Germline V gene data show CDR1 as LGHDT and CDR2 as YNNKEL (reference sequence). In DNA, the CDR3 is TGTGCCAGCAGCCCGCTGGCCGGGACAGGGGGCGCTGGGGCCAACGTCCTGACTTTC. This translates into CASSPLAGTGGAGANVLTF.

The chain is built from TRBV5-5 and TRBJ1-1; the D gene is possibly TRBD1 (6 bases). Deletions cut 3 bases from V and 6 bases from J, with 15 bases between. This CDR3 comprises 14 residues. Germline V gene data show CDR1 as SGHKS and CDR2 as YYEKEE (reference sequence). CDR3 residues: CASSWGPDSPEAFF. In nucleotides, the CDR3 is TGTGCCAGCAGCTGGGGGCCAGACAGCCCTGAAGCTTTCTTT. Together with reference TRBV5-5 and TRBJ1-1, the CDR3 gives the full variable domain: DAGVTQSPTHLIKTRGQQVTLRCSPISGHKSVSWYQQVLGQGPQFIFQYYEKEERGRGNFPDRFSARQFPNYSSELNVNALLLGDSALYLCASSWGPDSPEAFFGQGTRLTVV.

This clone was recorded a few times. This chain uses TRBV5-1 with TRBJ2-7; TRBD2 is a possible D gene (6 bases). CDR3 length equals 13 residues. CDR1 SGHRS and CDR2 YFSETQ come from the germline V gene. V lost 4 bases and J 6 bases, leaving 14 bases between the germline ends. This CDR3 reads CASSRDWRVEQYF. CDR3 DNA sequence: TGCGCCAGCAGCCGGGACTGGCGGGTCGAGCAGTACTTC.

V and J are TRBV2 and TRBJ1-4; a weak D match, TRBD1 (5 bases). Trimming took 6 bases from V and 4 from J, leaving 15 bases between them. The CDR3 spans 15 residues. Germline V CDR1 and CDR2: SNHLY, FYNNEI. The chain's CDR3 is CASSADGGGNEKLFF. CDR3 DNA sequence: TGTGCCAGCAGCGCGGACGGGGGGGGTAATGAAAAACTGTTTTTT. Together with reference TRBV2 and TRBJ1-4, the CDR3 gives the full variable domain: EPEVTQTPSHQVTQMGQEVILRCVPISNHLYFYWYRQILGQKVEFLVSFYNNEISEKSEIFDDQFSVERPDGSNFTLKIRSTKLEDSAMYFCASSADGGGNEKLFFGSGTQLSVL.

The J gene is TRBJ1-3, the V gene TRBV10-3; 9 bases map to TRBD1. The ends lost 6 bases at V and 0 bases at J; junction bases unmatched: 9. This CDR3 is built from 17 residues. CDR1 and CDR2 from the germline V gene are ENHRY and SYGVKD. The CDR3 loop reads CAIRPPGQGGSGNTIYF. DNA for the CDR3: TGTGCCATCAGACCCCCGGGACAGGGCGGCTCTGGAAACACCATATATTTT.

V is TRBV11-2 and J is TRBJ2-2; the D is unclear. The CDR3 covers 13 residues. Looked up from germline, CDR1 is SGHAT and CDR2 is FQNNGV. V was cut by 6 bases and J by 6 bases, with 11 bases left in between. Written as DNA, the CDR3 is TGTGCCAGCAGGAAACTCGGTGCCGGGGAGCTGTTTTTT. Its translation is CASRKLGAGELFF.

As concerns this clone: Sequence at one end of the junction differs from germline and may be a read error. This sequence joins TRBV6-2 or TRBV6-3 and TRBJ2-1, with 8 bases fitting TRBD2. CDR3 size: 16 residues. Per the germline V gene, CDR1 is MNHEY and CDR2 is SVGEGT. CDR3 loop: CASSYLASGPKNGQFF. The CDR3 DNA sequence: TGTGCCAGCAGTTATTTGGCTAGCGGGCCTAAAAATGGGCAGTTCTTC.

The chain couples TRBV10-1 to TRBJ1-5; TRBD1 is a possible D gene (6 bases). The V end was cut by 6 bases, the J end by 7 bases, with 19 bases between. Germline V gene data show CDR1 as WNHNN and CDR2 as SYGVQD (reference sequence). The CDR3 is made up of 15 amino acids. The CDR3 sequence: CASREIDTGSQPQHF. The CDR3 region has the DNA TGCGCCAGCAGGGAGATAGACACAGGGTCGCAGCCCCAGCATTTT.

The V gene is TRBV5-4, the J gene TRBJ2-1, with 8 bases fitting TRBD2. The CDR3 is 13 residues long. Trimming at V came to 6 bases and at J to 5 bases, leaving 4 bases not matched to a gene. Germline lookup yields CDR1 SGHNT and CDR2 YYREEE (reference sequence). CDR3 nucleotides: TGTGCCAGCAAACGGGGGGGGGACAATGAGCAGTTCTTC. Its translation: CASKRGGDNEQFF.

This chain joins TRBV14 and TRBJ2-7, with D tentatively TRBD2 (6 bases). CDR3 length: 15 residues. V lost 1 base and J lost 1, with 11 bases in between. In germline, CDR1 is SGHDN, CDR2 FVKESK. In nucleotides, the CDR3 is TGTGCCAGCAGCCAAGGGAGGGGTCGATCCTACGAGCAGTACTTC. Translated, it gives CASSQGRGRSYEQYF.

The chain is built from TRBV27 and TRBJ2-3; 9 bases line up with TRBD2. The junction had 8 bases not matched to a gene; V was cut back by 4 bases and J by 6 bases. CDR1 MNHEY and CDR2 SMNVEV come from the germline V gene (reference sequence). The CDR3 runs to 15 residues. CDR3 sequence (DNA): TGTGCCAGCAGTTCCTGGCGGGGGGGAGGGGATACGCAGTATTTT. This encodes CASSSWRGGGDTQYF.

This clone was detected only a few times. The chain recombines TRBV5-1 with TRBJ1-1; D might be TRBD1 (5 bases). This CDR3 is 15 amino acids long. The V end was cut by 3 bases, the J end by 3 bases, with 15 bases between. CDR1 SGHRS and CDR2 YFSETQ come from the germline V gene. The CDR3 spells CASSSPGKSDTEAFF. CDR3 DNA: TGCGCCAGCAGCTCGCCAGGGAAGAGCGACACTGAAGCTTTCTTT. Together with reference TRBV5-1 and TRBJ1-1, the CDR3 gives the full variable domain: KAGVTQTPRYLIKTRGQQVTLSCSPISGHRSVSWYQQTPGQGLQFLFEYFSETQRNKGNFPGRFSGRQFSNSRSEMNVSTLELGDSALYLCASSSPGKSDTEAFFGQGTRLTVV.

The chain is built from TRBV11-2 and TRBJ1-1, with D possibly TRBD1 on 6 matching bases. Trimming pared 5 bases from V and 7 bases from J, leaving 17 bases between. Germline CDR1 is SGHAT and CDR2 is FQNNGV. The CDR3 contains 14 residues. CDR3 residues: CASSQTGGVSEAFF. The CDR3, as DNA: TGTGCCAGCAGCCAGACAGGTGGTGTTAGTGAAGCTTTCTTT. The full variable domain, its missing parts supplied by reference TRBV11-2 and TRBJ1-1, is EAGVAQSPRYKIIEKRQSVAFWCNPISGHATLYWYQQILGQGPKLLIQFQNNGVVDDSQLPKDRFSAERLKGVDSTLKIQPAKLEDSAVYLCASSQTGGVSEAFFGQGTRLTVV.

The chain has TRBV28 and TRBJ2-7, with a weak D call TRBD1 (6 bases). The CDR3 has 13 amino acids. Germline values: CDR1 MDHEN, CDR2 SYDVKM. Trimming took 2 bases from V and 4 from J, leaving 9 bases between them. CDR3 in DNA: TGTGCCAGCAGTTTACCCGGACAGTACGAGCAGTACTTC. Protein sequence: CASSLPGQYEQYF. Using reference TRBV28 and TRBJ2-7 for the parts outside the CDR3, the full variable domain is DVKVTQSSRYLVKRTGEKVFLECVQDMDHENMFWYRQDPGLGLRLIYFSYDVKMKEKGDIPEGYSVSREKKERFSLILESASTNQTSMYLCASSLPGQYEQYFGPGTRLTVT.

This CDR3 is CASSLGGPSHNTEAFF. In DNA form, the CDR3 reads TGTGCCAGCAGCCTGGGAGGGCCCAGCCATAACACTGAAGCTTTCTTT. The chain joins TRBV5-4 to TRBJ1-1; unclear D gene. CDR1 is SGHNT, CDR2 YYREEE, per germline (reference sequence). This CDR3 contains 16 residues. V was pared by 4 bases and J by 2 bases, with 18 bases between.

This chain uses TRBV29-1 with TRBJ2-3; the match to TRBD1 covers 8 bases. Looked up from germline, CDR1 is SQVTM and CDR2 is ANQGSEA. The CDR3 length is 13 residues. Trimming removed 4 bases from V and 4 bases from J; junction bases left unmatched: 4. The CDR3 reads CSVGRQGPDTQYF. Written as DNA, the CDR3 is TGCAGCGTTGGTAGACAGGGGCCAGATACGCAGTATTTT.

V and J are TRBV5-4 and TRBJ2-1; 9 nucleotides align to TRBD1. The length of the CDR3 is 16 residues. The V segment lost 0 bases and the J segment 3 bases; nucleotides outside the gene matches: 4. The germline gives CDR1 SGHNT, CDR2 YYREEE (reference sequence). The CDR3 sequence: CASSLEYRGLYNEQFF. The CDR3 nucleotides read TGTGCCAGCAGCTTGGAATACAGGGGGCTCTACAATGAGCAGTTCTTC. Together with reference TRBV5-4 and TRBJ2-1, the CDR3 gives the full variable domain: ETGVTQSPTHLIKTRGQQVTLRCSSQSGHNTVSWYQQALGQGPQFIFQYYREEENGRGNFPPRFSGLQFPNYSSELNVNALELDDSALYLCASSLEYRGLYNEQFFGPGTRLTVL.

This chain joins TRBV5-1 and TRBJ2-2; D is uncertain. The germline V gene has CDR1 SGHRS and CDR2 YFSETQ. The V end lost 0 bases, the J end lost 3 bases, and 9 bases lay between the germline ends. CDR3 size: 15 residues. The CDR3 DNA is TGCGCCAGCAGCTTGGGACAAGGAGACACCGGGGAGCTGTTTTTT. Encoded protein: CASSLGQGDTGELFF. The variable domain in full, completed from reference TRBV5-1 and TRBJ2-2, reads KAGVTQTPRYLIKTRGQQVTLSCSPISGHRSVSWYQQTPGQGLQFLFEYFSETQRNKGNFPGRFSGRQFSNSRSEMNVSTLELGDSALYLCASSLGQGDTGELFFGEGSRLTVL.

V gene TRBV5-1 combines with J gene TRBJ1-5; D is ambiguous. The CDR3 totals 15 residues. The V end was cut by 1 base, the J end by 0 bases, with 8 bases between. The germline CDR1 and CDR2 sequences are SGHRS and YFSETQ. DNA for the CDR3: TGCGCCAGCAGCTTGTCAGAGCCTAGCAATCAGCCCCAGCATTTT. Residues: CASSLSEPSNQPQHF. Drawing the rest from reference TRBV5-1 and TRBJ1-5, the complete variable domain is KAGVTQTPRYLIKTRGQQVTLSCSPISGHRSVSWYQQTPGQGLQFLFEYFSETQRNKGNFPGRFSGRQFSNSRSEMNVSTLELGDSALYLCASSLSEPSNQPQHFGDGTRLSIL.

This clone has just one count. The chain uses TRBV7-9 and TRBJ2-7, with D uncertain. Deletions cut 4 bases from V and 3 bases from J, with 7 bases between. The CDR3 totals 12 residues. Germline V lookup: CDR1 SEHNR, CDR2 FQNEAQ (reference sequence). In DNA form, the CDR3 reads TGTGCCAGCAGCTACGGTAACTACGAGCAGTACTTC. As protein: CASSYGNYEQYF.

The chain recombines TRBV28 with TRBJ1-1, with D possibly being TRBD1 (6 bases). CDR3 length equals 15 residues. Germline V gene sequence: CDR1 MDHEN, CDR2 SYDVKM. CDR3 in amino acids: CASNRGHSGNTEAFF. The DNA for the CDR3 is TGTGCTTCCAATCGGGGGCACTCGGGGAACACTGAAGCTTTCTTT.

This clone was picked up a small number of times. The V and J genes are TRBV3-1 (or the pseudogene TRBV3-2) and TRBJ2-1; possible D gene TRBD1, 6 bases. CDR3 length: 16 residues. V was pared by 3 bases and J by 0 bases, with 12 bases between. Per germline, CDR1 LGHDT and CDR2 YNNKEL (reference sequence). CDR3 loop: CASSQSGQISYNEQFF. The CDR3 DNA follows: TGTGCCAGCAGCCAGTCAGGACAGATCTCCTACAATGAGCAGTTCTTC.

J is TRBJ1-2 and V is TRBV3-1 (or the pseudogene TRBV3-2), with D unclear. The CDR3 contains 15 residues. Deletions cut 4 bases from V and 0 bases from J, with 12 bases between. Germline assignment: CDR1 LGHDT and CDR2 YNNKEL (reference sequence). CDR3 sequence reads: CASSPTRSPNYGYTF. The DNA for the CDR3 is TGTGCCAGCAGCCCCACCCGCTCGCCTAACTATGGCTACACCTTC.

This clone appeared a few times. This rearrangement joins TRBV6-2 or TRBV6-3 to TRBJ1-5; D may be TRBD1 (5 bases). CDR1 is MNHEY, CDR2 SVGEGT, per germline. The CDR3 covers 13 residues. The V end lost 6 bases, the J end lost 11 bases, and 17 bases lay between the germline ends. The CDR3 loop is CASSNRDYNTQHF. CDR3 nucleotide sequence: TGTGCCAGCAGCAATCGGGACTACAACACCCAGCATTTT.